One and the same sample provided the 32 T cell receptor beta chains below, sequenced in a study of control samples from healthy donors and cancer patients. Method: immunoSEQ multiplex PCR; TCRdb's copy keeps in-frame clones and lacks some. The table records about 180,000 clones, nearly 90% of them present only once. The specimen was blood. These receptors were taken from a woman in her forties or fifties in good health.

The CDR3: CASGTRGDEQFF. In nucleotides, the CDR3 is TGTGCCAGCGGGACCCGAGGGGATGAGCAGTTCTTC. The V gene is TRBV28, the J gene TRBJ2-1; D tentatively reads TRBD1 or TRBD2 (5 bases each). Looked up from germline, CDR1 is MDHEN and CDR2 is SYDVKM. V lost 8 bases, J lost 8 bases, and 13 bases lay in between. CDR3 length: 12 residues.

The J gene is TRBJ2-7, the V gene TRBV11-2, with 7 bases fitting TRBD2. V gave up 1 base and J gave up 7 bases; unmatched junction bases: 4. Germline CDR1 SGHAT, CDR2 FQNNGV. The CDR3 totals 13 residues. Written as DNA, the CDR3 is TGTGCCAGCAGCTTAGGGACTAGTAAGGAGCAGTACTTC. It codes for CASSLGTSKEQYF.

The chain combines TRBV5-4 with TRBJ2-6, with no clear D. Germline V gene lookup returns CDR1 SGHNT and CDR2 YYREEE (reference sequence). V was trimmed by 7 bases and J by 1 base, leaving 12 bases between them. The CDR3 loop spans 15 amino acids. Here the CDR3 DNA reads TGTGCCAGCGGTCCAGGAAAATCTGGGGCCAACGTCCTGACTTTC. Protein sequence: CASGPGKSGANVLTF.

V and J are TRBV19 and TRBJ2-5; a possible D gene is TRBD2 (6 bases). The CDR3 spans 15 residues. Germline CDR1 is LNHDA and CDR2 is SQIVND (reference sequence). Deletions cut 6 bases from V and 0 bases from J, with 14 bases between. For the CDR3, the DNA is TGTGCCAGTAGCTCTAGCGTATGGTACCAAGAGACCCAGTACTTC. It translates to CASSSSVWYQETQYF.

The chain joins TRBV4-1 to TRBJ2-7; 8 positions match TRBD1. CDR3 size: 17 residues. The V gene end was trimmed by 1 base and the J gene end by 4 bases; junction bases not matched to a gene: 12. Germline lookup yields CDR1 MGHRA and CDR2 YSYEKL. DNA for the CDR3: TGCGCCAGCAGCCAAGGCGACAGGGGCCCCTCTCGTTACGAGCAGTACTTC. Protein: CASSQGDRGPSRYEQYF.

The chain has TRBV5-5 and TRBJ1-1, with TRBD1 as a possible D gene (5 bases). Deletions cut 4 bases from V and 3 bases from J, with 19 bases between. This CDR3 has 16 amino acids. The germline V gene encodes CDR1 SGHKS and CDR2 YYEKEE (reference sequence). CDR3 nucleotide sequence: TGTGCCAGCAGCCCCGGGGTGGGGACCGTTGACACTGAAGCTTTCTTT. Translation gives CASSPGVGTVDTEAFF.

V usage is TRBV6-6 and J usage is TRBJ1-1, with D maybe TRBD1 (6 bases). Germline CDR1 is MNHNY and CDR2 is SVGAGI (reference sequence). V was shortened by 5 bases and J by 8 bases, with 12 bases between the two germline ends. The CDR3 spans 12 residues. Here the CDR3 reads CASSAQGLEAFF. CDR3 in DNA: TGTGCCAGCAGTGCACAGGGATTAGAAGCTTTCTTT.

Here the CDR3 DNA reads TGTGCCAGCAGTGACCCATTTACTATAACTAATGAAAAACTGTTTTTT. Translated: CASSDPFTITNEKLFF. This rearrangement joins TRBV25-1 to TRBJ1-4; D is unresolved. V lost 3 bases and J lost 1, with 12 bases in between. The CDR3 is 16 amino acids. Germline CDR1 reads MGHDK; CDR2 reads SYGVNS.

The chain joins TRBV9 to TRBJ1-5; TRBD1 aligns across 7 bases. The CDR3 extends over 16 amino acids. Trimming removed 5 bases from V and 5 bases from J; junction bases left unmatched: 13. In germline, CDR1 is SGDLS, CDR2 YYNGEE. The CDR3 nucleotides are TGTGCCAGCAGTCCTCGGGACAGTTCGTCGTATCAGCCCCAGCATTTT. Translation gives CASSPRDSSSYQPQHF.

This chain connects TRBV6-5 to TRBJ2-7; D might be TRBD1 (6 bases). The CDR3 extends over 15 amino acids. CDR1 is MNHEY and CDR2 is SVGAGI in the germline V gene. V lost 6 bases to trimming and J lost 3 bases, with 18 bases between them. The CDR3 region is CASRGTGQEVYEQYF. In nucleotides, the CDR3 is TGTGCCAGCAGGGGTACGGGACAAGAGGTCTACGAGCAGTACTTC.

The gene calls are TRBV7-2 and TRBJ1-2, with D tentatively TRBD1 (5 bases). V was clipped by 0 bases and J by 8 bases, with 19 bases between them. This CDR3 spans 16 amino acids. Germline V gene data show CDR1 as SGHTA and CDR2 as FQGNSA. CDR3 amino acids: CASSLALPRDARGYTF. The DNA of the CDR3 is TGTGCCAGCAGCTTAGCGCTTCCACGGGACGCCAGGGGCTACACCTTC.

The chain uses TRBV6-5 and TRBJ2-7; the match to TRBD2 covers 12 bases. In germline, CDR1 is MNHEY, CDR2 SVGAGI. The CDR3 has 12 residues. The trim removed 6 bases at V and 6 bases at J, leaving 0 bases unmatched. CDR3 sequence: CASRTSGSEQYF. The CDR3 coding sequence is TGTGCCAGCAGGACTAGCGGGAGCGAGCAGTACTTC.

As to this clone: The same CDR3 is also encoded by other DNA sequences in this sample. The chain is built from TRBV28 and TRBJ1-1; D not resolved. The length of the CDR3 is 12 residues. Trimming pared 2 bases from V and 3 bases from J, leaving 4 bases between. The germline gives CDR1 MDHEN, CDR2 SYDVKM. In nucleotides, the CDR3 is TGTGCCAGCAGTTTAGGCGACACTGAAGCTTTCTTT. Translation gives CASSLGDTEAFF.

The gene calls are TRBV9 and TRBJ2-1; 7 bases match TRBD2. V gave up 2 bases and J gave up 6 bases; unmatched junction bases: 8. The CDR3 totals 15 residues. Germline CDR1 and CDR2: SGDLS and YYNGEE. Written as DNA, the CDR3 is TGTGCCAGCAGCGTTTCGGGCGGGAGTACCAATGAGCAGTTCTTC. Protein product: CASSVSGGSTNEQFF. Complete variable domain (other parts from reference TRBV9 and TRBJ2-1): DSGVTQTPKHLITATGQRVTLRCSPRSGDLSVYWYQQSLDQGLQFLIQYYNGEERAKGNILERFSAQQFPDLHSELNLSSLELGDSALYFCASSVSGGSTNEQFFGPGTRLTVL.

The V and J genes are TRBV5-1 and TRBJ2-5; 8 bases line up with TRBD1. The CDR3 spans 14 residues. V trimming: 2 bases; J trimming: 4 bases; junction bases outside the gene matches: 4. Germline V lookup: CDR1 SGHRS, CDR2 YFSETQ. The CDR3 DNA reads TGCGCCAGCAGCTTTCAGGGGGCTCGAGAGACCCAGTACTTC. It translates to CASSFQGARETQYF.

The chain's CDR3 is CAWTRTGFSYEQYF. CDR3 sequence (DNA): TGTGCCTGGACCCGGACAGGTTTCTCCTACGAGCAGTACTTC. The chain uses TRBV30 and TRBJ2-7, with TRBD1 matching over 7 bases. Trimming removed 4 bases from V and 0 bases from J; junction bases left unmatched: 6. The CDR3 has 14 residues. CDR1 and CDR2 from the germline V gene are GTSNPN and SVGIG (reference sequence).

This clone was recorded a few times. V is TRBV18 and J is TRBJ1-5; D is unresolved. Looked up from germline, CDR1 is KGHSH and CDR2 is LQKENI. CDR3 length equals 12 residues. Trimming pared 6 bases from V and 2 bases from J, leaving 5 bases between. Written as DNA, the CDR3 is TGTGCCAGCTCGTTTGGCAATCAGCCCCAGCATTTT. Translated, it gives CASSFGNQPQHF. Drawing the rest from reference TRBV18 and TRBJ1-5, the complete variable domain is NAGVMQNPRHLVRRRGQEARLRCSPMKGHSHVYWYRQLPEEGLKFMVYLQKENIIDESGMPKERFSAEFPKEGPSILRIQQVVRGDSAAYFCASSFGNQPQHFGDGTRLSIL.

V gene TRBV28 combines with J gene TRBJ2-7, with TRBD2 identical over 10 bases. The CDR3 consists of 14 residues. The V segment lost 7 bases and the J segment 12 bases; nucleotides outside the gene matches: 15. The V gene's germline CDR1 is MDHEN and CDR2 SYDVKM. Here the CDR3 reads CASISVASGGPSYF. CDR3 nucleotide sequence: TGTGCCAGCATCAGTGTTGCTAGCGGGGGACCTTCGTACTTC.

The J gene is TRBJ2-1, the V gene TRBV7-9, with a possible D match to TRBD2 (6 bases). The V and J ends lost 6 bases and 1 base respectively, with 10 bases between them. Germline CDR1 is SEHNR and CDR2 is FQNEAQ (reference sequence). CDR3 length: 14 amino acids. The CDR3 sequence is CASSRDLSYNEQFF. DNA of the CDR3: TGTGCCAGCAGTCGGGACTTATCCTACAATGAGCAGTTCTTC.

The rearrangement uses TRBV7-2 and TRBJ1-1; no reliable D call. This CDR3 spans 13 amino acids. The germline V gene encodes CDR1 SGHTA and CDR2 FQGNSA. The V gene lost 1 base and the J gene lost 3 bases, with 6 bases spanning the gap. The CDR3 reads CASSLGLYTEAFF. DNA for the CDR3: TGTGCCAGCAGCTTAGGGCTATACACTGAAGCTTTCTTT.

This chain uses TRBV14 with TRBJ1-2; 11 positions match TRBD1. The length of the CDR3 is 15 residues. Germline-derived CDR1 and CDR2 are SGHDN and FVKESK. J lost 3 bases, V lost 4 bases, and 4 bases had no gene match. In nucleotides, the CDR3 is TGTGCCAGCAGCCTCGGACAGGGGGCATACTATGGCTACACCTTC. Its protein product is CASSLGQGAYYGYTF.

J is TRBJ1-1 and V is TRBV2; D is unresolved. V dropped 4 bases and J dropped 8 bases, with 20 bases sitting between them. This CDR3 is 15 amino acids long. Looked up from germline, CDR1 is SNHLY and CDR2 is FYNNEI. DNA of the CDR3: TGTGCCAGCAGTGCCCGTAGGTCCTCACATTCCGAAGCTTTCTTT. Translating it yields CASSARRSSHSEAFF.

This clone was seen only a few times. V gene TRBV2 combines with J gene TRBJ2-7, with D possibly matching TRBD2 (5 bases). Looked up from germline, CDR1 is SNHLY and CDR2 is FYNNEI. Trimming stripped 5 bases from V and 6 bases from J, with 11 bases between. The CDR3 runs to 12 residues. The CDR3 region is CASSITGVEQYF. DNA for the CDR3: TGTGCCAGCAGTATCACCGGGGTCGAGCAGTACTTC. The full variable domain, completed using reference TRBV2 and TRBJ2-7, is EPEVTQTPSHQVTQMGQEVILRCVPISNHLYFYWYRQILGQKVEFLVSFYNNEISEKSEIFDDQFSVERPDGSNFTLKIRSTKLEDSAMYFCASSITGVEQYFGPGTRLTVT.

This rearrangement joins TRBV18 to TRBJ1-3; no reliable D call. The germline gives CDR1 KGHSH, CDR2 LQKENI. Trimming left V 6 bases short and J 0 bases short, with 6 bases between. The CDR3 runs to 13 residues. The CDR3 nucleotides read TGTGCCAGCTCCCCATCCTCTGGAAACACCATATATTTT. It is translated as CASSPSSGNTIYF.

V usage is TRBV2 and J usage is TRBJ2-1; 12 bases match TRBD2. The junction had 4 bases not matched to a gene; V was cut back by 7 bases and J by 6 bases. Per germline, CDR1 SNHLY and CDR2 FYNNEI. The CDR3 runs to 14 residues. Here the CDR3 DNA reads TGTGCCAGCACCGGACTAGCGGGAACCAATGAGCAGTTCTTC. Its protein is CASTGLAGTNEQFF.

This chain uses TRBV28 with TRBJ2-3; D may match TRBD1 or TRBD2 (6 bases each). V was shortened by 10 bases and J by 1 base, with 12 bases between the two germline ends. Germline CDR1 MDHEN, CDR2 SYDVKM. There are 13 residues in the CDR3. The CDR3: CANRVAGTDTQYF. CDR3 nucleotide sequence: TGTGCCAACAGGGTAGCGGGCACAGATACGCAGTATTTT.

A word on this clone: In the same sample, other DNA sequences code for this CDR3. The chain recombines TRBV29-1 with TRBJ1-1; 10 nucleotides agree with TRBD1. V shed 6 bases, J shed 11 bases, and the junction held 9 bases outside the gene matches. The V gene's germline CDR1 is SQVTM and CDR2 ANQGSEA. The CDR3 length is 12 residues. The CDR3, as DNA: TGCAGCGTGGAACGGACAGGGGGTCGGGCTTTCTTT. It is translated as CSVERTGGRAFF.

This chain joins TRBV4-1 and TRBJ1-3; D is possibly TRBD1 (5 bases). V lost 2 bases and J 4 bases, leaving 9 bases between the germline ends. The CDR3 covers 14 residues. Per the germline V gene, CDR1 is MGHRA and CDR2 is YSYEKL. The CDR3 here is CASSQLGLGNTIYF. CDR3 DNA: TGCGCCAGCAGCCAATTGGGACTCGGAAACACCATATATTTT.

The CDR3 DNA sequence: TGTGCCAGCAGCGTAGTGCAGGGTGAGCTGTTTTTT. Translated: CASSVVQGELFF. This sequence joins TRBV9 and TRBJ2-2, with a tentative D call TRBD1 (5 bases). Trimming removed 0 bases from V and 11 bases from J, with 8 bases in between. CDR1 and CDR2 (germline): SGDLS, YYNGEE. The CDR3 is 12 residues long.

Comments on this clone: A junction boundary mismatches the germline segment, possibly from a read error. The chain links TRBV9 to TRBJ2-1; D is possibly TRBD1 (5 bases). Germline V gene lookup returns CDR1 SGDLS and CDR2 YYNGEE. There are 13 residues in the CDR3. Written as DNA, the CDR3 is TGTGCCAGCAACGTAGGGGTAGACAATGAGCAGTTCTTC. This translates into CASNVGVDNEQFF.

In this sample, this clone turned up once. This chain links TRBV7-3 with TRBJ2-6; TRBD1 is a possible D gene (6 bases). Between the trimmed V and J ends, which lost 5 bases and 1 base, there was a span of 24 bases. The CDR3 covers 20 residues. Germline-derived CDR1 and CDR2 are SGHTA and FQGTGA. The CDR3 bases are TGTGCCAGCAGCCGAAGACCAGTGGGGGCGAGGGGTTCTGGGGCCAACGTCCTGACTTTC. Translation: CASSRRPVGARGSGANVLTF.

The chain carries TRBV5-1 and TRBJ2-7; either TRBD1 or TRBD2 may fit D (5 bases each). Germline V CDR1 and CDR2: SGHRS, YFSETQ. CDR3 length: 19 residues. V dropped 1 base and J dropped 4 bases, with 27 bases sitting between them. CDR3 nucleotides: TGCGCCAGCAGCTTGCCTAACGCATCCGAGGGTGGGGGTATGTACGAGCAGTACTTC. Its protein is CASSLPNASEGGGMYEQYF.